The rows below give T cell receptor beta chains drawn from one sample of a study of blood T cells in healthy people across ages. A single record per CDR3 protein comes from TCRdb applying MiXCR to the 5' RACE reads. This table has about 1.7 million distinct CDR3 sequences, 28% appearing once. The sequenced sample was blood. The source of these receptors is a woman aged 30 to 39 in good health. Both conserved end residues are part of each CDR3.

v_gene	j_gene	CDR3aa
TRBV15	TRBJ2-7	CATSRDRGREQYF
TRBV4-2	TRBJ2-5	CASSPPQTGTTHETQYF
TRBV7-2	TRBJ1-3	CASSLQKQISGNTIYF
TRBV3-1	TRBJ2-4	CASSQVVGALAKNIQYF
TRBV10-3	TRBJ2-7	CAISDMGGPMNEQYF
TRBV6-5	TRBJ1-1	CASSYFGGTTEAFF
TRBV7-2	TRBJ2-1	CASSLGPTYEQFF
TRBV6-1	TRBJ2-7	CASSLTSGAVYEQYF
TRBV24-1	TRBJ1-2	CATSVGQSTNYGYTF
TRBV11-2	TRBJ2-5	CASSLEQGILKETQYF
TRBV5-1	TRBJ2-7	CASKEPSSYEQYF
TRBV20-1	TRBJ2-3	CSAKSGGAADTQYF
TRBV6-1	TRBJ1-5	CASSNEGFGNQPQHF
TRBV20-1	TRBJ1-3	CSAHDRCSGNTIYF
TRBV7-7	TRBJ2-1	CAGSFGVGLAGVDEQFF
TRBV28	TRBJ1-1	CASSKIFTEAFF
TRBV10-3	TRBJ2-5	CAISTQETQYF
TRBV27	TRBJ2-5	CASSSGLTAAIETQYF
TRBV9	TRBJ2-3	CASSARGTGGFYTDTQYF
TRBV3-1	TRBJ1-5	CASSQSSQPQHF
TRBV20-1	TRBJ1-2	CSANRDNYDYTF
TRBV15	TRBJ2-7	CATSTGDSNYEQYF
TRBV7-2	TRBJ2-7	CASRTGTSRSNEQYF
TRBV27	TRBJ2-3	CASSTSGWQYF
TRBV7-2	TRBJ2-5	CASSVRIGLAGGRGETQYF
TRBV5-1	TRBJ2-1	CASSRGPNNEQFF
TRBV28	TRBJ2-2	CASSSPGEWTGELFF
TRBV7-4	TRBJ1-1	CASSLTGGWYTEAFF
TRBV20-1	TRBJ2-5	CSGLAGNQETQYF
TRBV2	TRBJ2-7	CASRRTGFGETYEQYF
TRBV11-2	TRBJ2-3	CASSRQVASTDTQYF
TRBV4-3	TRBJ2-1	CASSQDRGEGEQFF
TRBV9	TRBJ2-7	CASSVGGGPREQYF
TRBV11-2	TRBJ1-6	CASTGSGQLDSPLHF
TRBV4-1	TRBJ1-2	CASSQPRAGGNYGYTF
TRBV5-1	NA	CASSWGQAAYEQYF
TRBV7-6	TRBJ1-2	CASSLGGESGPYGYTF
TRBV12-5	TRBJ2-6	CASGANRTSGANVLTF
TRBV5-1	TRBJ2-7	CASSTRGAAYEQYF
TRBV20-1	TRBJ2-7	CSARDNGHHEQYF
TRBV7-9	TRBJ2-3	CASVPTLTGTSGRDTQYF